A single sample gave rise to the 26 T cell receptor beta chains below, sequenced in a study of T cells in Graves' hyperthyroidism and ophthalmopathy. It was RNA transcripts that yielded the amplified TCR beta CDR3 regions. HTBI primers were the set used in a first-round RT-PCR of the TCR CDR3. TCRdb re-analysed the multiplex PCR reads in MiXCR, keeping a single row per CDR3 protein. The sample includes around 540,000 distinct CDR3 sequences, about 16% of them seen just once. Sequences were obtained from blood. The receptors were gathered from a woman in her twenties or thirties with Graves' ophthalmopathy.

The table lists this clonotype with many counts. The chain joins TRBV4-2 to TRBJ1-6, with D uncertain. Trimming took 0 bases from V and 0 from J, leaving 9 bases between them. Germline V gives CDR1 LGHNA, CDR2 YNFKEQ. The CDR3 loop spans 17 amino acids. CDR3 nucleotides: TGTGCCAGCAGCCAAGAAACGCGAAGCTCCTATAATTCACCCCTCCACTTT. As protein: CASSQETRSSYNSPLHF.

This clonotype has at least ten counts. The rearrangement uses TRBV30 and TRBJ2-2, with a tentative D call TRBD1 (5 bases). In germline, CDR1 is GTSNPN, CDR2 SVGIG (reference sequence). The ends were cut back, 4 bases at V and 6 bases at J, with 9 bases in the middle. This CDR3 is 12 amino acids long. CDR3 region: CAWNRQPGELFF. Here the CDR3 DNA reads TGTGCCTGGAACCGACAGCCCGGGGAGCTGTTTTTT.

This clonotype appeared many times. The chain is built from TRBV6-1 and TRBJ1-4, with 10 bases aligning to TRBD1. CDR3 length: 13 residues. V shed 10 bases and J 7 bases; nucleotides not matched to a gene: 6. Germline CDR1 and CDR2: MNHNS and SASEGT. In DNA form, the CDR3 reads TGTGCCACCCGGGACAGGGGAGGTGAAAAACTGTTTTTT. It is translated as CATRDRGGEKLFF.

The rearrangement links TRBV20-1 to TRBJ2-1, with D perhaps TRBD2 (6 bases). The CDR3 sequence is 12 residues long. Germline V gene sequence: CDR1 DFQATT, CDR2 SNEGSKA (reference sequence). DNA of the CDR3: TGCAGCCGGAGACTAGATTGGAATGAGCAGTTCTTC. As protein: CSRRLDWNEQFF.

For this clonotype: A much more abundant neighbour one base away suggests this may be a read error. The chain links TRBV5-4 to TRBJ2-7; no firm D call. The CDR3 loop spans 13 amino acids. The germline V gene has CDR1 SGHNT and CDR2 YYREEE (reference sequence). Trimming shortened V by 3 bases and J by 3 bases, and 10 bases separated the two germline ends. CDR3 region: CASSSEQFYEQYF. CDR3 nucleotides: TGTGCCAGCAGCTCGGAACAGTTCTACGAGCAGTACTTC.

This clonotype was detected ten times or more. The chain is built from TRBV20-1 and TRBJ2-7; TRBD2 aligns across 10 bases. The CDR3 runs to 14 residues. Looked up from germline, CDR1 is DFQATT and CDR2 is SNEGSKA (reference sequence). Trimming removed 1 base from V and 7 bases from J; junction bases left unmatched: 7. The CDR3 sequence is CSARALAGVFEQYF. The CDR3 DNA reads TGCAGTGCTAGAGCTCTAGCGGGAGTCTTTGAGCAGTACTTC.

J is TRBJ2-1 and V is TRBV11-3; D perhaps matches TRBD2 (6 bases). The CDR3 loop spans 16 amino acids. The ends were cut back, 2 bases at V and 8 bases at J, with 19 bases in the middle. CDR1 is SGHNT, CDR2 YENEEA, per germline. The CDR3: CASSLNQLETGDEQFF. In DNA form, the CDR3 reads TGTGCCAGCAGCTTAAACCAACTAGAGACGGGGGATGAGCAGTTCTTC.

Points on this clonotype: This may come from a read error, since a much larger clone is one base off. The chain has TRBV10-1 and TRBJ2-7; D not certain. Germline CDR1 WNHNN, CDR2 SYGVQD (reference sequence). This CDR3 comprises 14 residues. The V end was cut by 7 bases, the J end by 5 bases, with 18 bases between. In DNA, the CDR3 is TGCGCCAGCACCAGAGGCTCAGGTATCGACGAGCAGTACTTC. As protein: CASTRGSGIDEQYF.

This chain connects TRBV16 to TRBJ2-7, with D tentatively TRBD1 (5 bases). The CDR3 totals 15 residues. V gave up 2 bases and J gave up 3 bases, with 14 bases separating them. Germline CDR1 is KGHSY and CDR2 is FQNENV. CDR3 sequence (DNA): TGTGCCAGCAGCCAAGAGTGGCAGGGTCGCTACGAGCAGTACTTC. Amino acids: CASSQEWQGRYEQYF. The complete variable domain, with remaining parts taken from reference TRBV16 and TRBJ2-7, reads GEEVAQTPKHLVRGEGQKAKLYCAPIKGHSYVFWYQQVLKNEFKFLISFQNENVFDETGMPKERFSAKCLPNSPCSLEIQATKLEDSAVYFCASSQEWQGRYEQYFGPGTRLTVT.

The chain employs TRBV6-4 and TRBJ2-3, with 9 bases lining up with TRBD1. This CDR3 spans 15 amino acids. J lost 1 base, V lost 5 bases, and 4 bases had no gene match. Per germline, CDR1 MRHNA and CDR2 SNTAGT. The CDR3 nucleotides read TGTGCCAGCAGTATGGACAGGGGCGGCACAGATACGCAGTATTTT. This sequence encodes CASSMDRGGTDTQYF.

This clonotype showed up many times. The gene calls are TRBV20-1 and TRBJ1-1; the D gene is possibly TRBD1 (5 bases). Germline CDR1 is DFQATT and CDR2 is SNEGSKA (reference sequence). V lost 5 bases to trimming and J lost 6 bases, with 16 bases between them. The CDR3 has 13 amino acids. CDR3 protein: CSAERRDGAEAFF. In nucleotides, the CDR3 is TGCAGTGCTGAGAGGCGGGACGGAGCTGAAGCTTTCTTT.

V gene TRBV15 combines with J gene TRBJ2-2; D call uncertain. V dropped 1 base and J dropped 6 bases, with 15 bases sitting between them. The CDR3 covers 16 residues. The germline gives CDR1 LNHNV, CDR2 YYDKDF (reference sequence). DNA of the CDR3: TGTGCCACCAGCAGAGCTGTCTCTTCGAAGGCCGGGGAGCTGTTTTTT. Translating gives CATSRAVSSKAGELFF.

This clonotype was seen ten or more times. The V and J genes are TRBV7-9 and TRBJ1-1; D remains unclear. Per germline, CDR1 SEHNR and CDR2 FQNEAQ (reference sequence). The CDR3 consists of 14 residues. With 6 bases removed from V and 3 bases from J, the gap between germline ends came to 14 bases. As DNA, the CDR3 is TGTGCCAGCAGGGTCTGGGGTACGGACACTGAAGCTTTCTTT. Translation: CASRVWGTDTEAFF.

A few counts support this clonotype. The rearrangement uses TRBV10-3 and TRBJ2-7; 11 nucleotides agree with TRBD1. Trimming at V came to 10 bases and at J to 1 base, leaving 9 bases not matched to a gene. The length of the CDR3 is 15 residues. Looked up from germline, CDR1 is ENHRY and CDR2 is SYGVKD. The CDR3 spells CASSSGQGASYEQYF. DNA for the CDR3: TGTGCCAGCAGCTCCGGACAGGGGGCATCCTACGAGCAGTACTTC.

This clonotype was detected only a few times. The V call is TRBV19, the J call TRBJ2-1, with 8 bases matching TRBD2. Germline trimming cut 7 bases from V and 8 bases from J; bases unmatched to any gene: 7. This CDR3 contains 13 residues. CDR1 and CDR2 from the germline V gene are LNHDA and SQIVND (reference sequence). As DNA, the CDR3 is TGTGCCAGTATGGGGCGGGAGGCCCATGAGCAGTTCTTC. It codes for CASMGREAHEQFF.

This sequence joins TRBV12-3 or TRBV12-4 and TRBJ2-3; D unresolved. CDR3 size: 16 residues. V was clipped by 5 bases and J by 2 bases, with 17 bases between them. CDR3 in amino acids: CASSLNGVRFTDTQYF. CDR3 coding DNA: TGTGCCAGCAGTCTGAACGGAGTACGGTTCACAGATACGCAGTATTTT.

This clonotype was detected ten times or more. The CDR3 spells CASSLKGGGNIQYF. The CDR3 region has the DNA TGTGCCAGCAGCTTAAAGGGGGGGGGAAACATTCAGTACTTC. The chain employs TRBV7-2 and TRBJ2-4; D is perhaps TRBD2 (7 bases). Trimming removed 2 bases from V and 6 bases from J, with 11 bases in between. This CDR3 is built from 14 residues. CDR1 is SGHTA and CDR2 is FQGNSA in the germline V gene.

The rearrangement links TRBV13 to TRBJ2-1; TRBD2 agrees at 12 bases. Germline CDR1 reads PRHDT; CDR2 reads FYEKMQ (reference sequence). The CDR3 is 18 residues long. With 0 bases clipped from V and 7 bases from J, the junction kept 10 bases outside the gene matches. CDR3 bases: TGTGCCAGCAGCTTAGGCTCGACTAGCGGGAGCAGTGTGAATGAGCAGTTCTTC. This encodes CASSLGSTSGSSVNEQFF.

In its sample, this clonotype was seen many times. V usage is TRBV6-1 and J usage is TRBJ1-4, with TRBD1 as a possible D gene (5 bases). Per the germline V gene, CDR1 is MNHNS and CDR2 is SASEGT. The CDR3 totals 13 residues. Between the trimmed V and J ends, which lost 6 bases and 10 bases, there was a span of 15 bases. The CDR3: CASSLVLRGKLFF. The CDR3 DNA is TGTGCCAGCAGCCTAGTTTTGAGGGGAAAACTGTTTTTT.

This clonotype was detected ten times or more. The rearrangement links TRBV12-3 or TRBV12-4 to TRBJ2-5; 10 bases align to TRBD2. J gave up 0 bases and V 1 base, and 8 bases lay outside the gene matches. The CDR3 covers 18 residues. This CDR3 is CASSLGGPSGRYQETQYF. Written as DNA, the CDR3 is TGTGCCAGCAGTTTAGGGGGGCCTAGCGGGAGATACCAAGAGACCCAGTACTTC.

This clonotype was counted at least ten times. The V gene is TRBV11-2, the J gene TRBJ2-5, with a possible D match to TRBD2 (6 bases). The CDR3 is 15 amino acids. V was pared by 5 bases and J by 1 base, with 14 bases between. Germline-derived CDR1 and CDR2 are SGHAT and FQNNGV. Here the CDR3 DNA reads TGTGCCAGCAGCAAAGCCCCGGGAGCCCAAGAGACCCAGTACTTC. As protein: CASSKAPGAQETQYF.

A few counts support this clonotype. This CDR3 is CASSLDMGTEQPQHF. In DNA form, the CDR3 reads TGTGCCAGCAGCTTAGATATGGGAACGGAGCAGCCCCAGCATTTT. This chain connects TRBV7-2 to TRBJ1-5, with D unresolved. CDR1 and CDR2 from the germline V gene are SGHTA and FQGNSA. Trimming stripped 1 base from V and 7 bases from J, with 14 bases between. The CDR3 runs 15 residues.

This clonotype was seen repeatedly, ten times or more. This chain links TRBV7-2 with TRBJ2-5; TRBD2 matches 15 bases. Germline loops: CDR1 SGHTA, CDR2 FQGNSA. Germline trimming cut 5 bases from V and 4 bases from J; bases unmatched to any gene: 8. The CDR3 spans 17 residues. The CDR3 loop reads CASSLRTSGRAVETQYF. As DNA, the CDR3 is TGTGCCAGCAGCCTCCGGACTAGCGGGAGGGCCGTAGAGACCCAGTACTTC.

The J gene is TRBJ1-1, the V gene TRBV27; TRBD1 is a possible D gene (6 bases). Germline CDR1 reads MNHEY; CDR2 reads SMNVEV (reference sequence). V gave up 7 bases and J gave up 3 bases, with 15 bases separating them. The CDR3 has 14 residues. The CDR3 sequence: CASTGGGGYTEAFF. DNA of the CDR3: TGTGCCAGCACAGGAGGGGGAGGGTACACTGAAGCTTTCTTT.

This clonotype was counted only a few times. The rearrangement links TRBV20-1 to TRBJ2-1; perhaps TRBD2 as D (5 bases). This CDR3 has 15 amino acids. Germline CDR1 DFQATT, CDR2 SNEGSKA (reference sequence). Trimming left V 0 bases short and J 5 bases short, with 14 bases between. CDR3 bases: TGCAGTGCTAGAGATCCGCTCCGGGGAGACAATGAGCAGTTCTTC. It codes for CSARDPLRGDNEQFF.

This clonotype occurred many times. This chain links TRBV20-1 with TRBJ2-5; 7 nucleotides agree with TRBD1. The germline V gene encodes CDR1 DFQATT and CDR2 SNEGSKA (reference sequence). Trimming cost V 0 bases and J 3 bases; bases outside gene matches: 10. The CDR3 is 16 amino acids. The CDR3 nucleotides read TGCAGTGCTAGAGATCTCCAGGGGGATGCCAAAGAGACCCAGTACTTC. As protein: CSARDLQGDAKETQYF.